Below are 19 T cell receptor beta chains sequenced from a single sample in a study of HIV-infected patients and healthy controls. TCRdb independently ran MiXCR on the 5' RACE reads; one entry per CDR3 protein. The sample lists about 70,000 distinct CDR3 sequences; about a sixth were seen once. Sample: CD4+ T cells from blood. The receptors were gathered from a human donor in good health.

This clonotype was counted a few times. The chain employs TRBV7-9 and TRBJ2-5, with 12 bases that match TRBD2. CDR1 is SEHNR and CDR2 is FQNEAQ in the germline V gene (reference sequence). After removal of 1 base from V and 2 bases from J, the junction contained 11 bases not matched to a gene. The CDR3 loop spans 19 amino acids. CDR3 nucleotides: TGTGCCAGCAGCTTAGGTCGGACCGGGACTAGCGGGCAACAAGAGACCCAGTACTTC. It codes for CASSLGRTGTSGQQETQYF.

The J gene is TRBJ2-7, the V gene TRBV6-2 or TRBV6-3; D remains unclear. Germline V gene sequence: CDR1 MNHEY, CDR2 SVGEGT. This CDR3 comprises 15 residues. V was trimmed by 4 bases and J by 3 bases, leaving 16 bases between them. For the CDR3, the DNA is TGTGCCAGCAGTTCCCAGCGAGACTTAAACTACGAGCAGTACTTC. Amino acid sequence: CASSSQRDLNYEQYF.

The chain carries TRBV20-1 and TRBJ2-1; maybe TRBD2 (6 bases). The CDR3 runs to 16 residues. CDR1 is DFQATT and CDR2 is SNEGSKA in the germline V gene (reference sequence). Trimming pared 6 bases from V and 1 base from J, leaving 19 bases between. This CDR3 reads CSAPQTRIASYNEQFF. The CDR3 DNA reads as TGCAGTGCACCTCAGACTAGGATCGCGTCCTACAATGAGCAGTTCTTC.

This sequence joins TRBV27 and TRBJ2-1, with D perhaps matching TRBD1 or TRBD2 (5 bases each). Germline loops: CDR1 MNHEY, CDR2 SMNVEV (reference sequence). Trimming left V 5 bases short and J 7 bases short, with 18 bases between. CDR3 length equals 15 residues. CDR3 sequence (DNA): TGTGCCAGCAGTGGGTTCCTAGACAGAGGGAATGAGCAGTTCTTC. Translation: CASSGFLDRGNEQFF.

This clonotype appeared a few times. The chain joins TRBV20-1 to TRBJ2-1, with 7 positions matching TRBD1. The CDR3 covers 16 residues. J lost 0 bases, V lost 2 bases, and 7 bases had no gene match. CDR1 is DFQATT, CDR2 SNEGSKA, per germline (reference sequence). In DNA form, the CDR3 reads TGCAGTGCTAGACCTATGGGACAGAGCTCCTACAATGAGCAGTTCTTC. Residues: CSARPMGQSSYNEQFF.

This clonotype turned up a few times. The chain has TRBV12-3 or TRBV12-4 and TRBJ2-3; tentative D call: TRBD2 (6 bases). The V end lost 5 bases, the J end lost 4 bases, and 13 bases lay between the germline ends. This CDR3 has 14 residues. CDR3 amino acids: CASSLSGYADTQYF. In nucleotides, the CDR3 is TGTGCCAGCAGTCTGAGCGGGTACGCAGATACGCAGTATTTT.

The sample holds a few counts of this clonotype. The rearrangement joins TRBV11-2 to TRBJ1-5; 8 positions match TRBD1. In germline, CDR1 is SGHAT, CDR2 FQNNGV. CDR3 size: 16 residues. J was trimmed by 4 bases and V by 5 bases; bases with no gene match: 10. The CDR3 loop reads CASSTPPTGDNQPQHF. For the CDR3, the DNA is TGTGCCAGCAGCACTCCCCCGACAGGGGATAATCAGCCCCAGCATTTT.

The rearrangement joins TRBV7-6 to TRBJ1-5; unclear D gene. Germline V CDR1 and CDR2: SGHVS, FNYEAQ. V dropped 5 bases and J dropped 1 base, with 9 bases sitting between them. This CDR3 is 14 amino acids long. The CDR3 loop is CASSRTESNQPQHF. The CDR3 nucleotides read TGTGCCAGCAGCCGAACTGAAAGCAATCAGCCCCAGCATTTT.

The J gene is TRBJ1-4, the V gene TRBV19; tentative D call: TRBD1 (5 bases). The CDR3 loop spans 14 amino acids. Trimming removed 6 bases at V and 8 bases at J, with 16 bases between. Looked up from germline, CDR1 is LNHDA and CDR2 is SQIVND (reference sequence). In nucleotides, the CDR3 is TGTGCCAGTAGCAATGGGGGAGTTAAGGAAAAACTGTTTTTT. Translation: CASSNGGVKEKLFF.

The CDR3 nucleotides are TGTGCCAGCAGCTTAGTGGATAATTCACCCCTCCACTTT. The encoded protein is CASSLVDNSPLHF. V and J are TRBV7-2 and TRBJ1-6, with D unresolved. Germline loops: CDR1 SGHTA, CDR2 FQGNSA. This CDR3 is 13 amino acids long. Trimming took 1 base from V and 5 from J, leaving 3 bases between them.

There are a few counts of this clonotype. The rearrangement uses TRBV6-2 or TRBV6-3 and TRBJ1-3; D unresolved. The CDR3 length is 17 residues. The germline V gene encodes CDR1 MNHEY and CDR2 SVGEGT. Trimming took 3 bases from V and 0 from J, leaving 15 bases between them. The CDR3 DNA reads TGTGCCAGCAGTTATGGCGGCTCAAGCTTCTCTGGAAACACCATATATTTT. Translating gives CASSYGGSSFSGNTIYF.

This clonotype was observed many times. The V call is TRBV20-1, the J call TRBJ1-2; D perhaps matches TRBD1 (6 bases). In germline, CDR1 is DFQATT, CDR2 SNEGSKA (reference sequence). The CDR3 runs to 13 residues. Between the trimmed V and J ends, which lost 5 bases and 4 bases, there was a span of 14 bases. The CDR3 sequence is CSAPTGQLYGYTF. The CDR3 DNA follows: TGCAGTGCTCCTACTGGACAGCTCTATGGCTACACCTTC.

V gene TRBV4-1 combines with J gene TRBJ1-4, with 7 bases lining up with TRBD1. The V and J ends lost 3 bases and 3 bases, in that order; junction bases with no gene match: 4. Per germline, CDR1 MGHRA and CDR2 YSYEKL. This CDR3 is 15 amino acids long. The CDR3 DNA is TGCGCCAGCAGCCATCACGGGACAGCTAATGAAAAACTGTTTTTT. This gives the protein CASSHHGTANEKLFF.

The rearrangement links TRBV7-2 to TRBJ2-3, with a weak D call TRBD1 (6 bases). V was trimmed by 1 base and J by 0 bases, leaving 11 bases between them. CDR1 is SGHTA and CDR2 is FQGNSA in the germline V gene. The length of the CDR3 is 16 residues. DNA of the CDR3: TGTGCCAGCAGCTTAGTGGGGGCAGTAAGCACAGATACGCAGTATTTT. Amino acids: CASSLVGAVSTDTQYF.

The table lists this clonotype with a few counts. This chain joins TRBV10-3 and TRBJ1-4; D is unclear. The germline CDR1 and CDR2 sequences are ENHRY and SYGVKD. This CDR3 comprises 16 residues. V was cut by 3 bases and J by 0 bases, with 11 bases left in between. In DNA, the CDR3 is TGTGCCATCAGTGACCCTGATAGTACAACTAATGAAAAACTGTTTTTT. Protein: CAISDPDSTTNEKLFF.

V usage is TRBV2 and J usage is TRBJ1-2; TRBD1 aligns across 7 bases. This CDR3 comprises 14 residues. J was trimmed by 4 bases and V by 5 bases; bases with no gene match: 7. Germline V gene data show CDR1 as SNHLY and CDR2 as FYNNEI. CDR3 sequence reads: CASSPRQGRYGYTF. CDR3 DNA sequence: TGTGCCAGCAGTCCAAGACAGGGCCGCTATGGCTACACCTTC.

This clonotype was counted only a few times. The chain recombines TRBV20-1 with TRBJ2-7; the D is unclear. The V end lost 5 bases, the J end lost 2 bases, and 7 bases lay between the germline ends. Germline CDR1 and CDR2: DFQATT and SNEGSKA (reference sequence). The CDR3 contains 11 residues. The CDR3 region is CSAHNAYEQYF. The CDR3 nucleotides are TGCAGTGCTCATAATGCCTACGAGCAGTACTTC.

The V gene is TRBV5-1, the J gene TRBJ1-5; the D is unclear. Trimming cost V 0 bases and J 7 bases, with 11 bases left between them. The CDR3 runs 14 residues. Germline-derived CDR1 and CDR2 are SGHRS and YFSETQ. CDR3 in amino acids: CASSLEGGGQPQHF. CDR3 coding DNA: TGCGCCAGCAGCTTGGAAGGTGGAGGGCAGCCCCAGCATTTT.

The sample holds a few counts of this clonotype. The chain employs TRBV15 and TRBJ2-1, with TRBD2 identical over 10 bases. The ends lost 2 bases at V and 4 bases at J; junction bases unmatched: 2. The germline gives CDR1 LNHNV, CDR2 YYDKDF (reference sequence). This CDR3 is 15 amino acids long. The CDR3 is CATSRTSGTYNEQFF. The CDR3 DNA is TGTGCCACCAGCAGAACTAGCGGGACGTACAATGAGCAGTTCTTC.